The clone carrying this T cell receptor (beta chain) has more than one count but fewer than ten. Its antigen remains unidentified. This sample was taken from a study of T-cell memory formation after mild COVID-19. Germline CDR1 and CDR2: SGHAT and FQNNGV. The CDR3 runs 16 residues. Trimming took 1 base from V and 0 from J, leaving 10 bases between them. Study results and caveats: Whether second-wave clones peaking at day 37 were SARS-CoV-2 specific went unconfirmed.

Researchers used 5'RACE with constant-segment primers to make TCR alpha and TCR beta cDNA libraries that carry sample barcodes and UMIs. TCRdb passed the 5' RACE reads through MiXCR, listing each CDR3 protein once. The table shows fewer than 250,000 distinct CDR3 sequences, with 10% occurring only once. The sample consisted of PBMCs or a T cell subset sorted from them (not recorded which). The source of this sequence is a young man who had mild COVID-19 (a few samples of this study predate the infection). Cell type and time point are not known. The chain is built from TRBV11-2 and TRBJ1-3; D is undetermined. The chain's CDR3 is CASSLGGTLSGNTIYF. The CDR3 nucleotides are TGTGCCAGCAGCTTAGGCGGAACACTCTCTGGAAACACCATATATTTT. The whole variable domain, filled in from reference TRBV11-2 and TRBJ1-3, reads EAGVAQSPRYKIIEKRQSVAFWCNPISGHATLYWYQQILGQGPKLLIQFQNNGVVDDSQLPKDRFSAERLKGVDSTLKIQPAKLEDSAVYLCASSLGGTLSGNTIYFGEGSWLTVV.